These T cell receptor beta chains were read from a single sample in a study of beta chain features in type 1 diabetes. Sequencing was performed with immunoSEQ multiplex PCR; in TCRdb, only in-frame clones are kept and a portion is missing. The data show hundreds of thousands of clones, 30% seen once. The sequenced sample consisted of naive CD4+ T cells from blood. These receptor sequences come from a man aged 18-30 years in good health. The CDR3 runs from the conserved cysteine through the conserved F or W. Fields, in order: D gene, clone size, V gene, J gene, CDR3 DNA, CDR3 protein. D genes are given only for firm matches. Clone size is given for some rows only: seen once, a few or many times, or a class if the clone is expanded.

d_call: -; clone_size: few; v_call: TRBV5-4; j_call: TRBJ2-1; cdr3_nt: TGTGCCAGCAGCTGGCCCAGCCAGGCGAGCTCCTACAATGAGCAGTTCTTC; cdr3_aa: CASSWPSQASSYNEQFF
d_call: -; clone_size: -; v_call: TRBV7-3; j_call: TRBJ2-5; cdr3_nt: TGTGCCAGCAGCTTAATTAACCAAGAGACCCAGTACTTC; cdr3_aa: CASSLINQETQYF
d_call: TRBD2; clone_size: -; v_call: TRBV7-2; j_call: TRBJ2-1; cdr3_nt: TGTGCCAGCAGCCTAGCGGGAGGGCTCTCCTGGGAGTTCTTC; cdr3_aa: CASSLAGGLSWEFF
d_call: -; clone_size: -; v_call: TRBV7-2; j_call: TRBJ2-7; cdr3_nt: TGTGCCAGCAGCCGAACTAGCTACGAGCAGTACTTC; cdr3_aa: CASSRTSYEQYF
d_call: -; clone_size: few; v_call: TRBV7-9; j_call: TRBJ2-5; cdr3_nt: TGTGCCAGCAGCTTCTATGCAGAGACCCAGTACTTC; cdr3_aa: CASSFYAETQYF
d_call: -; clone_size: once; v_call: TRBV28; j_call: TRBJ1-2; cdr3_nt: TGTGCCAGCAGTGAGAGGGCCTATGGCTACACCTTC; cdr3_aa: CASSERAYGYTF
d_call: -; clone_size: few; v_call: TRBV20-1; j_call: TRBJ2-7; cdr3_nt: TGCAGTGCTACACCCTCCTACGAGCAGTACTTC; cdr3_aa: CSATPSYEQYF
d_call: TRBD2; clone_size: -; v_call: TRBV9; j_call: TRBJ2-7; cdr3_nt: TGTGCCAGCAGCCCGACGCGGGAGGCCCTCTACGAGCAGTACTTC; cdr3_aa: CASSPTREALYEQYF
d_call: TRBD2; clone_size: few; v_call: TRBV29-1; j_call: TRBJ2-3; cdr3_nt: TGCAGCGTTGAACCTAGCGGGCCCGGCGGAGATACGCAGTATTTT; cdr3_aa: CSVEPSGPGGDTQYF
d_call: -; clone_size: few; v_call: TRBV30; j_call: TRBJ1-5; cdr3_nt: TGTGCCTGGAGTTCGAGGACGCTGGCAGATCAGCCCCAGCATTTT; cdr3_aa: CAWSSRTLADQPQHF
d_call: -; clone_size: -; v_call: TRBV28; j_call: TRBJ2-3; cdr3_nt: TGTGCCAGCAGTATCCGGGCTAGTGGGACAGATACGCAGTATTTT; cdr3_aa: CASSIRASGTDTQYF
d_call: -; clone_size: -; v_call: TRBV5-4; j_call: TRBJ1-2; cdr3_nt: TGTGCCAGCAGCCCGGGTTGGGGAGAATCTTATGGCTACACCTTC; cdr3_aa: CASSPGWGESYGYTF
d_call: -; clone_size: -; v_call: TRBV11-2; j_call: TRBJ2-1; cdr3_nt: TGTGCCAGCAGCTTAGGGCTTGGAGCCGGGCAGTTCTTC; cdr3_aa: CASSLGLGAGQFF